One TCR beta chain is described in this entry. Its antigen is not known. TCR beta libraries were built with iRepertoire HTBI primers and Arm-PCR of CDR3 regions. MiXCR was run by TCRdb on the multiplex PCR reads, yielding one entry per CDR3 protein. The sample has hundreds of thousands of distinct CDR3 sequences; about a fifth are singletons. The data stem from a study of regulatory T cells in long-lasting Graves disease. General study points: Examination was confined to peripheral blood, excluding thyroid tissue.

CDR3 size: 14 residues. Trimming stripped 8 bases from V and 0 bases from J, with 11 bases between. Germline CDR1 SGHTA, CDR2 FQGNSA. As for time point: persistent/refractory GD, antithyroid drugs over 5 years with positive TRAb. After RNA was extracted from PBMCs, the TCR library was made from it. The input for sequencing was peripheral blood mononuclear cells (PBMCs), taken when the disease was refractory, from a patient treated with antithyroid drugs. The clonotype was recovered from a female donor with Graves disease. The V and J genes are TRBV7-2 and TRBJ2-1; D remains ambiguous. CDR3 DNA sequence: TGTGCCAGCGGAAAGGGCAGCTCCTACAATGAGCAGTTCTTC. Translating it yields CASGKGSSYNEQFF. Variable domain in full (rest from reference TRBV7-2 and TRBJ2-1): GAGVSQSPSNKVTEKGKDVELRCDPISGHTALYWYRQSLGQGLEFLIYFQGNSAPDKSGLPSDRFSAERTGGSVSTLTIQRTQQEDSAVYLCASGKGSSYNEQFFGPGTRLTVL.